These 3 T cell receptor beta chains were all obtained from the same sample, sequenced in a study of shared clonotypes between healthy human individuals. Data came from immunoSEQ multiplex PCR; TCRdb stores just in-frame clones and leaves some out. The table records 2 million to 2.5 million clones, more than 85% of them present only once. Sequenced sample: naive CD4+ T cells from PBMCs. As for subset: CD45RA+ positively selected. These receptors were collected from a young man in good health. Some clones in this sample may be carry-over from other donors' samples.

The chain carries TRBV29-1 and TRBJ2-7; D might be TRBD2 (6 bases). Trimming stripped 8 bases from V and 3 bases from J, with 17 bases between. The CDR3 contains 13 residues. The germline V gene encodes CDR1 SQVTM and CDR2 ANQGSEA. The CDR3: CSLRGGDRYEQYF. Written as DNA, the CDR3 is TGCAGCCTTCGAGGAGGGGACCGCTACGAGCAGTACTTC.

This chain links TRBV5-6 with TRBJ1-3; TRBD1 is a possible D gene (6 bases). V was cut by 6 bases and J by 1 base, with 11 bases left in between. The length of the CDR3 is 14 residues. Germline-derived CDR1 and CDR2 are SGHDT and YYEEEE. The CDR3 loop reads CASISRGSGNTIYF. CDR3 nucleotides: TGTGCCAGCATCAGCAGGGGATCTGGAAACACCATATATTTT.

The chain joins TRBV28 to TRBJ2-1; 13 bases map to TRBD2. The CDR3 has 15 amino acids. V dropped 6 bases and J dropped 9; count of bases not matched to a gene: 8. Germline V gene sequence: CDR1 MDHEN, CDR2 SYDVKM. CDR3 nucleotide sequence: TGTGCCAGCAGCCGAACTAGCGGGAGGGCTCCTGAGCAGTTCTTC. Translation: CASSRTSGRAPEQFF.